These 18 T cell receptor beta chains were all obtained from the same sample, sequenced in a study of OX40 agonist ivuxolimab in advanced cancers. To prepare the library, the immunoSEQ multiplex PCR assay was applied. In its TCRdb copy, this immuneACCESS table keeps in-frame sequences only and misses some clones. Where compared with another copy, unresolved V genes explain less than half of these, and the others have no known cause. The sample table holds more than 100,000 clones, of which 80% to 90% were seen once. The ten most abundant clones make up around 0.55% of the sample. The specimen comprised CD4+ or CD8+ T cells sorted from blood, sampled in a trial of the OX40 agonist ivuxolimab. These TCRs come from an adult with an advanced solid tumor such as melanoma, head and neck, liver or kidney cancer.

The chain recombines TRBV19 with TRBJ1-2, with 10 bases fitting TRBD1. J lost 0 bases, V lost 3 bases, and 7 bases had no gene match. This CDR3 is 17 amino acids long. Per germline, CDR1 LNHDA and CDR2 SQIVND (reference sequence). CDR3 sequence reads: CASSMADRGITNYGYTF. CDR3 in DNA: TGTGCCAGTAGTATGGCGGACAGGGGGATTACTAACTATGGCTACACCTTC.

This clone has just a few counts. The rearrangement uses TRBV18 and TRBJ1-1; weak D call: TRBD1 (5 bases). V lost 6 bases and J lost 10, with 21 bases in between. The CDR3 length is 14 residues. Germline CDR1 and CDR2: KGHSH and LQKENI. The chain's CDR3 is CASSQSEGAGSAFF. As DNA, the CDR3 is TGTGCCAGCTCCCAGTCGGAGGGCGCAGGGTCAGCTTTCTTT. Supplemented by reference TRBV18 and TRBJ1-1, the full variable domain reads NAGVMQNPRHLVRRRGQEARLRCSPMKGHSHVYWYRQLPEEGLKFMVYLQKENIIDESGMPKERFSAEFPKEGPSILRIQQVVRGDSAAYFCASSQSEGAGSAFFGQGTRLTVV.

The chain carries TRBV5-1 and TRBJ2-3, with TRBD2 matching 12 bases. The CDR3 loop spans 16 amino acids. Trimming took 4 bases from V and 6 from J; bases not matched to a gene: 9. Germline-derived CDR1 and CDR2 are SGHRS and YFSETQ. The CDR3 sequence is CASSDLLAGGLDTQYF. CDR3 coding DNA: TGCGCCAGCAGCGACCTTCTAGCGGGGGGGCTGGATACGCAGTATTTT.

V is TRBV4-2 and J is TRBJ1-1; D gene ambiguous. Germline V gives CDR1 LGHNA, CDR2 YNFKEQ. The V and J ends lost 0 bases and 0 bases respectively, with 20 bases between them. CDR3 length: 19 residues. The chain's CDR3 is CASSQEISDSWALNTEAFF. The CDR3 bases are TGTGCCAGCAGCCAAGAGATATCAGACTCTTGGGCCCTGAACACTGAAGCTTTCTTT.

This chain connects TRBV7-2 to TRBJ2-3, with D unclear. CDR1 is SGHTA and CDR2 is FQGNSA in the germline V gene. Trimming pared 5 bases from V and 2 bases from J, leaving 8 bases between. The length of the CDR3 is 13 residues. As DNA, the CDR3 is TGTGCCAGCAGCCTCTACACCACAGATACGCAGTATTTT. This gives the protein CASSLYTTDTQYF.

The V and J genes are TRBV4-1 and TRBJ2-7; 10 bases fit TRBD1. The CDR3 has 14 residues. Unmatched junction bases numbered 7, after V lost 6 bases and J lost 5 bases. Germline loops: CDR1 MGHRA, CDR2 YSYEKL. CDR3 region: CASSLGQGYDEQYF. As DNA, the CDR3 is TGCGCCAGCAGTCTGGGACAGGGGTACGACGAGCAGTACTTC.

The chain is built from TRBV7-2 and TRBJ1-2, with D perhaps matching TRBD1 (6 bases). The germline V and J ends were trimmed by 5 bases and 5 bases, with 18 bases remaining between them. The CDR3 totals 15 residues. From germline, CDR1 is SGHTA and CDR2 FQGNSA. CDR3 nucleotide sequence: TGTGCCAGCAGCCCCCTCGGCAGGGGCTTTTATGGCTACACCTTC. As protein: CASSPLGRGFYGYTF.

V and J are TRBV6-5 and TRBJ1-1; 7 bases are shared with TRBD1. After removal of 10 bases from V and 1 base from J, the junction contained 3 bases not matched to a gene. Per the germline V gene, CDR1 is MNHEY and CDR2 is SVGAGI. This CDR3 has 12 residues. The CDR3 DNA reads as TGTGCCACCCGACAGGGGAACACTGAAGCTTTCTTT. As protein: CATRQGNTEAFF.

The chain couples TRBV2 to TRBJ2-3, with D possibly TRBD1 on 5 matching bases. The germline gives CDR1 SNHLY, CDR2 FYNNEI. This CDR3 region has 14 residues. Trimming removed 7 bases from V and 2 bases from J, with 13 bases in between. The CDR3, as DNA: TGTGCCAGCAAGGGGCGGCGGATCACAGATACGCAGTATTTT. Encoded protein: CASKGRRITDTQYF.

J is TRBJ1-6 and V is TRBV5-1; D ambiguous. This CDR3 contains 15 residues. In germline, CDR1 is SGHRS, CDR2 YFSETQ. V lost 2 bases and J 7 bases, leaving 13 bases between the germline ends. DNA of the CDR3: TGCGCCAGCAGCTTCAACGAGGGTGGGAATTCACCCCTCCACTTT. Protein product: CASSFNEGGNSPLHF.

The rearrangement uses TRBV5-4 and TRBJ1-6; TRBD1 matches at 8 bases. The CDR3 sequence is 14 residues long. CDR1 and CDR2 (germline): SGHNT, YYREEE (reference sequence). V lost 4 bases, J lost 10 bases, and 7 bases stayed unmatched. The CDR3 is CASSPDRAGSPLHF. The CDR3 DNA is TGTGCCAGCAGCCCGGACAGGGCAGGGTCACCCCTCCACTTT. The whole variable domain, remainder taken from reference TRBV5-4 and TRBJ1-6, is ETGVTQSPTHLIKTRGQQVTLRCSSQSGHNTVSWYQQALGQGPQFIFQYYREEENGRGNFPPRFSGLQFPNYSSELNVNALELDDSALYLCASSPDRAGSPLHFGNGTRLTVT.

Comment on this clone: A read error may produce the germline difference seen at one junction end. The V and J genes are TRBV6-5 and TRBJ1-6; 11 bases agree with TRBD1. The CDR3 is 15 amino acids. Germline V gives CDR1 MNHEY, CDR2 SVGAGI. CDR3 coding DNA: TGTGCCAGCAGTGGACAGGGGGCGATTAGTTCACCCCCCCACTTT. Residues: CASSGQGAISSPPHF.

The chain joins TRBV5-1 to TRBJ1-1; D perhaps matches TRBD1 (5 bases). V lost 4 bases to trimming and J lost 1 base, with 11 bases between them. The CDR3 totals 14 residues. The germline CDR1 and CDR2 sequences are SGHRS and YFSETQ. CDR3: CASSGGLTNTEAFF. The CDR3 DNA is TGCGCCAGCAGCGGGGGACTGACGAACACTGAAGCTTTCTTT.

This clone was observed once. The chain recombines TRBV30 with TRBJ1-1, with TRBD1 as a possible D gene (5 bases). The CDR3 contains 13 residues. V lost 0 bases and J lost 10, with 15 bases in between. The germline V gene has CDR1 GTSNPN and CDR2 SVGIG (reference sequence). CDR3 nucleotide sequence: TGTGCCTGGAGTGTACACAGGATAGGGGTAGCTTTCTTT. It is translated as CAWSVHRIGVAFF.

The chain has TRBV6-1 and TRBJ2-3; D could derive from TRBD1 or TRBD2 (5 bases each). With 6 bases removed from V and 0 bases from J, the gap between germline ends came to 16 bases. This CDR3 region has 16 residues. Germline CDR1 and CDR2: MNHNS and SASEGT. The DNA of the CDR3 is TGTGCCAGCAGGGAAACCGGGACGCTAAGCACAGATACGCAGTATTTT. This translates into CASRETGTLSTDTQYF.

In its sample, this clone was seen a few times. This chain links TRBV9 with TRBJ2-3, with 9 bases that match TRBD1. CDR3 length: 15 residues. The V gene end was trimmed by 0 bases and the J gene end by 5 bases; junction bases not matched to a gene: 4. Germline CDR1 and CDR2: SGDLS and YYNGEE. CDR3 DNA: TGTGCCAGCAGCGTAGGGACAGGGGACCGAGATACGCAGTATTTT. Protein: CASSVGTGDRDTQYF.

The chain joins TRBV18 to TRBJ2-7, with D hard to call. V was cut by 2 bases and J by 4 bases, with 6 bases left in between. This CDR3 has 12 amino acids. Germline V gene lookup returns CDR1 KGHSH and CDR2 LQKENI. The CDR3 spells CASSPGVYEQYF. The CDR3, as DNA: TGTGCCAGCTCACCAGGGGTATACGAGCAGTACTTC.

The CDR3 here is CASSSTWGLGQGVIGELFF. Here the CDR3 DNA reads TGTGCCAGCAGCTCTACCTGGGGGTTGGGACAGGGTGTTATCGGGGAGCTGTTTTTT. The J gene is TRBJ2-2, the V gene TRBV7-2, with 9 nucleotides matching TRBD1. CDR1 and CDR2 from the germline V gene are SGHTA and FQGNSA. The J segment lost 7 bases and the V segment lost 4 bases, leaving 19 bases of the junction unmatched. The CDR3 covers 19 residues.